The present TCR beta chain was sequenced within a study of cytomegalovirus exposure and HLA in healthy donors. The CDR3 length is 14 residues. Germline CDR1 reads SEHNR; CDR2 reads FQNEAQ (reference sequence). Trimming shortened V by 4 bases and J by 7 bases, and 11 bases separated the two germline ends. On this clone itself: Its antigen is undetermined.

Study-wide results and limits: It was reported that the classifier diagnosed cytomegalovirus status with high specificity and sensitivity in both the original and validation cohorts. The CMV antigen specificity of a few CMV-associated chains was confirmed through in vitro analysis.

Each donor's status was that of a healthy bone marrow donor. Use of 60 Vbeta and 13 Jbeta primers characterized the PCR. Sequencing was performed with immunoSEQ multiplex PCR; in TCRdb, only in-frame clones are kept and a portion is missing. This table has roughly 180,000 clones, 60% to 80% appearing once. The V call is TRBV7-9, the J call TRBJ1-6, with D perhaps TRBD1 (5 bases). Sequenced input: PBMCs. The clonotype comes from a man over 45 in good health and CMV-seropositive. CDR3: CASSWGERNSPLHF. The DNA of the CDR3 is TGTGCCAGCAGCTGGGGGGAGAGGAATTCACCCCTCCACTTT. The entire variable domain, with the rest obtained from reference TRBV7-9 and TRBJ1-6, is as follows: DTGVSQNPRHKITKRGQNVTFRCDPISEHNRLYWYRQTLGQGPEFLTYFQNEAQLEKSRLLSDRFSAERPKGSFSTLEIQRTEQGDSAMYLCASSWGERNSPLHFGNGTRLTVT.